This T cell receptor (beta chain) comes out of a study of graft-versus-host responses after intestinal transplantation. As for the study in general: Tacrolimus plus steroids were given to all recipients for about 3 years, preceded by anti-thymocyte globulin induction. Study-wide results and caveats: Marrow from the recipient contained GvH clones, some of which had appeared first in ileum or blood.

This clone was picked up one time. What it recognizes is unknown. The table came from immunoSEQ multiplex PCR; TCRdb's copy has only in-frame clones and leaves some out. Of fewer than 130,000 clones listed, roughly 95% are singletons. This CDR3 has 16 residues. V was cut by 8 bases and J by 7 bases, with 25 bases left in between. Per germline, CDR1 ENHRY and CDR2 SYGVKD. This TCR derives from a human donor who received an intestinal transplant. The chain has TRBV10-3 and TRBJ2-3, with D tentatively TRBD1 or TRBD2 (6 bases each). The specimen comprised unstimulated CD8+ T cells sorted from spleen or lymph node cells, sampled before intestinal transplant. CDR3 DNA: TGTGCCATCGCCGGTCCGGGGGCTTTAGGACGAAATACGCAGTATTTT. It specifies CAIAGPGALGRNTQYF.